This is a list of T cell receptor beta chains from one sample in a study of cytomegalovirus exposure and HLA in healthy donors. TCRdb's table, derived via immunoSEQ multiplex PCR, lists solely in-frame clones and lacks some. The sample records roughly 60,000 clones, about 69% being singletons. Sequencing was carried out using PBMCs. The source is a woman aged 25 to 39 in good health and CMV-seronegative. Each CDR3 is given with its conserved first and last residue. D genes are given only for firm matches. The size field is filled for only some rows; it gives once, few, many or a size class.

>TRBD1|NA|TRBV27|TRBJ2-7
TGTGCCAGCAGTTTTACAGGGGCCGAGCAGTACTTC
CASSFTGAEQYF
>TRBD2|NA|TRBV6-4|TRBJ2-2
TGTGCCAGCAGTGTAGCGGGAGGGCCCGGCGGGGAGCTGTTTTTT
CASSVAGGPGGELFF
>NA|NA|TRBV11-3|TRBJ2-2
TGTGCCAGCAGCTTTACGGGGGCGAACACCGGGGAGCTGTTTTTT
CASSFTGANTGELFF
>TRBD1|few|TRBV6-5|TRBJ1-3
TGTGCCAGCACCAGGGGGGCTGGAAACACCATATATTTT
CASTRGAGNTIYF
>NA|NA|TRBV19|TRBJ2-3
TGTGCCAGCCGTACCGGGACTAGCACAGATACGCAGTATTTT
CASRTGTSTDTQYF
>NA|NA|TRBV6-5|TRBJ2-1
TGTGCCAGCAGTTACGAGACTACCTACAATGAGCAGTTCTTC
CASSYETTYNEQFF
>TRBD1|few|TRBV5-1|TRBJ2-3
TGCGCCAGCAGCCCCGACTACTCTGACAGGGGGCACGAGGATACGCAGTATTTT
CASSPDYSDRGHEDTQYF
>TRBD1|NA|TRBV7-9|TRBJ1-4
TGTGCCAGCAGCTCTACAGGGGGCACTAATGAAAAACTGTTTTTT
CASSSTGGTNEKLFF
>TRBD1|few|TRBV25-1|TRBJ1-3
TGTGCCAGCAGTTCAGGGGGGTATTCCGGAAACACCATATATTTT
CASSSGGYSGNTIYF
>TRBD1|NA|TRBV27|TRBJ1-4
TGTGCCAGCAGTCAGGGACAGGGCCTTGCAACTAATGAAAAACTGTTTTTT
CASSQGQGLATNEKLFF
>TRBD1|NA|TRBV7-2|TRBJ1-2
TGTGCCAGCAGCGGTCCGGGACAGGGTTTAAATGGCTACACCTTC
CASSGPGQGLNGYTF
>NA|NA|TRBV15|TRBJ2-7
TGTGCCACCAGCAACAGAGCCTACGAGCAGTACTTC
CATSNRAYEQYF
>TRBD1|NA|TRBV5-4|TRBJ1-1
TGTGCCAGCAGGCTGACAGGGGGGAGTATGAACACTGAAGCTTTCTTT
CASRLTGGSMNTEAFF
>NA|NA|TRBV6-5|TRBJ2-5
TGTGCCAGCAGTTACACAGGGAGTATCGAGACCCAGTACTTC
CASSYTGSIETQYF
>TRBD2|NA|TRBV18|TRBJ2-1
TGTGCCAGCTCACCACCCCGAGCGGGAGTCCTTTACAATGAGCAGTTCTTC
CASSPPRAGVLYNEQFF
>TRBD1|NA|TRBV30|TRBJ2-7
TGTGCCTGGAGTCCACAGGGGCGCGAGCAGTACTTC
CAWSPQGREQYF
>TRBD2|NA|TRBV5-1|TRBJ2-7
TGCGCCAGCAGCCCCAGGACTAGCGGGGTAACCTACGAGCAGTACTTC
CASSPRTSGVTYEQYF
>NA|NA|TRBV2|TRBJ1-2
TGTGCCAGCAGTGGCTTTGGGGGTTGGGAGGACACCTTC
CASSGFGGWEDTF
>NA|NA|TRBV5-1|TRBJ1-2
TGCGCCAGCAGCTTGGCAAACTATGGCTACACCTTC
CASSLANYGYTF
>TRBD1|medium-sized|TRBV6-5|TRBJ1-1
TGTGCCACCCTAGGACAGGACACTGAAGCTTTCTTT
CATLGQDTEAFF
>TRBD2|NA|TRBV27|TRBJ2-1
TGTGCCAGCACCCCGGGGCTAGCGGAATTCTCCTACAATGAGCAGTTCTTC
CASTPGLAEFSYNEQFF
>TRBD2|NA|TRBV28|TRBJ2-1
TGTGCCAGCAGGAGTTTTGGCGGGAGAACGAACAATGAGCAGTTCTTC
CASRSFGGRTNNEQFF
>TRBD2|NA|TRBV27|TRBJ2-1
TGTGCCAGCAGTCCGTGGACTAGCGGGAGTTTGTATGAGCAGTTCTTC
CASSPWTSGSLYEQFF
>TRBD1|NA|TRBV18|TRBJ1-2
TGTGCCAGCTCACTAAACGGACAGGGGGTCAACTATGGCTACACCTTC
CASSLNGQGVNYGYTF
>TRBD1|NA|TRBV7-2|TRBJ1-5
TGTGCCAGCAGCTTAGGGGACAGGGAGCATCAGCCCCAGCATTTT
CASSLGDREHQPQHF
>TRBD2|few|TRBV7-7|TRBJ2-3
TGTGCTAGCAGCGAACGGGACTATCCCAGCACAGATACGCAGTATTTT
CASSERDYPSTDTQYF
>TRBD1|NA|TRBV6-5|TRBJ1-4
TGTGCCAGCAGTTACTCGGACAGGGTCCGGGGAGAAAAACTGTTTTTT
CASSYSDRVRGEKLFF
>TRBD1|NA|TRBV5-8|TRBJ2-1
TGTGCCAGCAGCGGGACAGCAGGGTGGAATGAGCAGTTCTTC
CASSGTAGWNEQFF
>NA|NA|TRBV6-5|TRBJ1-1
TGTGCCAGCACCCAGGGTAGAAGAACTGAAGCTTTCTTT
CASTQGRRTEAFF
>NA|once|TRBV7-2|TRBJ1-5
TGTGCCAGCAGTCGTGGGGGGTCTCAGCCCCAGCATTTT
CASSRGGSQPQHF
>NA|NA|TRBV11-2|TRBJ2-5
TGTGCCAGCAGCTTAGTACAGGACCAAGAGACCCAGTACTTC
CASSLVQDQETQYF
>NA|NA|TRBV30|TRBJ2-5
TGTGCCTGGAGTCCTACAGGGATGGGAGAGACCCAGTACTTC
CAWSPTGMGETQYF
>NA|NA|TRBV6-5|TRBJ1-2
TGTGCCAGCAGTTACACGAGCTCCTATGGCTACACCTTC
CASSYTSSYGYTF
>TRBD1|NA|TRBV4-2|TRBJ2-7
TGTGCCAGCAGCCCCTTCGGACAGGGGGCCACCTACGAGCAGTACTTC
CASSPFGQGATYEQYF
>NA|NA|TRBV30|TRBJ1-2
TGTGCCTGGAACCCTACGACAGCATTCTATGGCTACACCTTC
CAWNPTTAFYGYTF
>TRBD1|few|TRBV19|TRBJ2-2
TGTGCCAGTAGCTTGACAGGGATAGACACCGGGGAGCTGTTTTTT
CASSLTGIDTGELFF
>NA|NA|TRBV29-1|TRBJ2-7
TGCAGCGTTGGGCAGGGGGGCTCCTACGAGCAGTACTTC
CSVGQGGSYEQYF
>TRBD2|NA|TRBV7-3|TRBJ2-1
TGTGCCAGCAGCCTGGCCGGGAGGGAAAATGAGCAGTTCTTC
CASSLAGRENEQFF
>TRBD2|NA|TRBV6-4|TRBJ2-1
TGTGCCAGCAGTGAGGCCCCGGGAGGGCAATGGAACAATGAGCAGTTCTTC
CASSEAPGGQWNNEQFF
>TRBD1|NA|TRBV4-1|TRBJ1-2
TGCGCCAGCAGCCAAGGTTGGGGACAGGGGGCAGGGGATGGCTACACCTTC
CASSQGWGQGAGDGYTF
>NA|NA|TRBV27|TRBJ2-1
TGTGCCAGCAGCATAGGGGCTAGCGTGGAGCAGTTCTTC
CASSIGASVEQFF
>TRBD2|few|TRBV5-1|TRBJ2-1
TGCGCCAGCAGCGGGGTCGGAAGCGGGAGGGCGTACAATGAGCAGTTCTTC
CASSGVGSGRAYNEQFF
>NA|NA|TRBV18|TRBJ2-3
TGTGCCAGCTCACCTCAGGGACAAACGTACACAGATACGCAGTATTTT
CASSPQGQTYTDTQYF
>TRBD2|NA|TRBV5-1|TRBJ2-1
TGCGCCAGCAGCCGGACTAGCGGGAGGGGGACCTACAATGAGCAGTTCTTC
CASSRTSGRGTYNEQFF
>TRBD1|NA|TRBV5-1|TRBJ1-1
TGCGCCAGCAGCCCTGGACAGGTTGGGAGCACTGAAGCTTTCTTT
CASSPGQVGSTEAFF
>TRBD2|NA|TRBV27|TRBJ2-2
TGTGCCAGCAGTTTTATGTTTCACCCCGGGGGAGGGGACACCGGGGAGCTGTTTTTT
CASSFMFHPGGGDTGELFF
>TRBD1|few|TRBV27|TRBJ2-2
TGTGCCAGCAGTTATACAGGGGGTTACACCGGGGAGCTGTTTTTT
CASSYTGGYTGELFF
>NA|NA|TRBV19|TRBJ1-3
TGTGCCAGTAGTATTCCCAGCTCTGGAAACACCATATATTTT
CASSIPSSGNTIYF
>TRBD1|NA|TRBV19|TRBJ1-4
TGTGCCAGTAGAAGGACAGGGGGCGATGAAAAACTGTTTTTT
CASRRTGGDEKLFF
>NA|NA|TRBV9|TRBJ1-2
TGTGCCAGCAGCGTAGACAGGGACACTAGTGACTATGGCTACACCTTC
CASSVDRDTSDYGYTF
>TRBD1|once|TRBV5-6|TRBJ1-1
TGTGCCAGCAGCTGGGGACAGGGGGTTACTGAAGCTTTCTTT
CASSWGQGVTEAFF
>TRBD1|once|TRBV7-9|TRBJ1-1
TGTGCCAGCAGCTTCGGGACAGGGAGCGGTACTGAAGCTTTCTTT
CASSFGTGSGTEAFF
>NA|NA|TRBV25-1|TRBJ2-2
TGTGCCAGCAGTCCCCGGGGTACAGGGAACGGGGAGCTGTTTTTT
CASSPRGTGNGELFF
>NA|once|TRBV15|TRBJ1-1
TGTGCCACCAGCAGAGATCTTTTGGCACCGACTGAAGCTTTCTTT
CATSRDLLAPTEAFF
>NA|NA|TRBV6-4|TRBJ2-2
TGTGCCAGCAGTGACTCGGCGGGAAACACCGGGGAGCTGTTTTTT
CASSDSAGNTGELFF
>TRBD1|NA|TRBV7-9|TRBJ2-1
TGTGCCAGCAGCGGCCGACAGGGTGAAAATGAGCAGTTCTTC
CASSGRQGENEQFF
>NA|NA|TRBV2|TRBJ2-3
TGTGCCAGCCAGAGGGCCTTCGGTTTTAGCACAGATACGCAGTATTTT
CASQRAFGFSTDTQYF
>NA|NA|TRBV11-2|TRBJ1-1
TGTGCCAGCAGCTTAGCGGCCGGGATGAACACTGAAGCTTTCTTT
CASSLAAGMNTEAFF
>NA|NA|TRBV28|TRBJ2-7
TGTGCCAGCAGTTTCCAGTTGGTTGGCTCCTACGAGCAGTACTTC
CASSFQLVGSYEQYF
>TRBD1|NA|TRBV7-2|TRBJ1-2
TGTGCCAGCAGCTTATCTTTTGAGACAGGGGTAGACTATGGCTACACCTTC
CASSLSFETGVDYGYTF